These 31 T cell receptor beta chains share one sample of origin, sequenced in a study of T cells in Graves' hyperthyroidism and ophthalmopathy. TCR beta CDR3 sequences were amplified from RNA transcripts. HTBI primers drove first-round RT-PCR of the TCR CDR3. Each CDR3 protein gets one entry after TCRdb re-called the multiplex PCR reads with MiXCR. The table records 40,000 to 65,000 distinct CDR3 sequences, less than 50% of them present only once. Sequenced material: blood. These receptors were collected from a woman between 45 and 65 years old with Graves' ophthalmopathy.

For this clonotype: The junction departs from the called germline gene at one end, perhaps through a read error. The rearrangement joins TRBV29-1 to TRBJ1-4; 9 bases match TRBD1. This CDR3 region has 15 residues. CDR1 SQVTM and CDR2 ANQGSEA come from the germline V gene. As DNA, the CDR3 is TGTAGCGGGGGCTTTCAGACAGGGGGAGGTGAAAAACTGTTTTTT. This gives the protein CSGGFQTGGGEKLFF.

This clonotype was seen many times. The chain carries TRBV14 and TRBJ2-4; D gene ambiguous. V was cut by 1 base and J by 4 bases, with 8 bases left in between. The germline V gene has CDR1 SGHDN and CDR2 FVKESK. This CDR3 contains 14 residues. The CDR3 region is CASSQGHQKNIQYF. As DNA, the CDR3 is TGTGCCAGCAGCCAAGGGCACCAAAAAAACATTCAGTACTTC. Drawing the rest from reference TRBV14 and TRBJ2-4, the complete variable domain is EAGVTQFPSHSVIEKGQTVTLRCDPISGHDNLYWYRRVMGKEIKFLLHFVKESKQDESGMPNNRFLAERTGGTYSTLKVQPAELEDSGVYFCASSQGHQKNIQYFGAGTRLSVL.

The V call is TRBV15, the J call TRBJ2-7, with D hard to call. Per the germline V gene, CDR1 is LNHNV and CDR2 is YYDKDF (reference sequence). Trimming cost V 3 bases and J 2 bases, with 11 bases left between them. The CDR3 spans 14 residues. CDR3: CATSSLDGTYEQYF. CDR3 DNA sequence: TGTGCCACCAGCAGCTTGGACGGAACCTACGAGCAGTACTTC.

A word on this clonotype: The junction shows a germline mismatch at one end, possibly a read error. This chain uses TRBV2 with TRBJ2-1, with D perhaps TRBD1 (6 bases). The CDR3 runs to 13 residues. Per the germline V gene, CDR1 is SNHLY and CDR2 is FYNNEI. DNA of the CDR3: TGTGCCAGCAGTTTGTACAGGGTTGATGAGCAGTCCTTC. Protein sequence: CASSLYRVDEQSF.

The chain recombines TRBV20-1 with TRBJ2-5; 12 bases line up with TRBD2. CDR1 is DFQATT and CDR2 is SNEGSKA in the germline V gene (reference sequence). Trimming took 5 bases from V and 4 from J; bases not matched to a gene: 8. This CDR3 comprises 15 residues. The CDR3 region is CSALTSGRRRETQYF. CDR3 DNA: TGCAGTGCTCTGACTAGCGGGAGACGTCGAGAGACCCAGTACTTC.

The chain couples TRBV30 to TRBJ2-6; D is perhaps TRBD2 (5 bases). CDR1 and CDR2 from the germline V gene are GTSNPN and SVGIG (reference sequence). V lost 3 bases to trimming and J lost 1 base, with 16 bases between them. This CDR3 is 17 amino acids long. For the CDR3, the DNA is TGTGCCTGGAGGGCGAGGGTCTCGAGGTCTGGGGCCAACGTCCTGACTTTC. Protein sequence: CAWRARVSRSGANVLTF.

This clonotype was found many times. The V and J genes are TRBV7-2 and TRBJ2-5; D is unresolved. This CDR3 is built from 15 residues. CDR1 and CDR2 from the germline V gene are SGHTA and FQGNSA. V lost 2 bases, J lost 5 bases, and 15 bases lay in between. The CDR3, as DNA: TGTGCCAGCAGCTTACCTGTTGGGGTTGGGGAGACCCAGTACTTC. Protein sequence: CASSLPVGVGETQYF.

This clonotype has a single count. The chain combines TRBV11-1 with TRBJ2-6; TRBD2 is a possible D gene (5 bases). Germline V gene sequence: CDR1 SGHAT, CDR2 FQDESV (reference sequence). The CDR3 spans 16 residues. The germline V and J ends were trimmed by 4 bases and 1 base, with 11 bases remaining between them. The CDR3 reads CASSYRGGSGANVLTF. The CDR3 bases are TGTGCCAGCAGCTACCGGGGTGGATCTGGGGCCAACGTCCTGACTTTC.

The rearrangement joins TRBV5-1 to TRBJ2-5, with TRBD1 matching over 10 bases. Germline CDR1 is SGHRS and CDR2 is YFSETQ. The CDR3 spans 15 residues. The junction had 0 bases not matched to a gene; V was cut back by 0 bases and J by 1 base. CDR3 bases: TGCGCCAGCAGCTTGGGGGACAGGGGCCAAGAGACCCAGTACTTC. Translated: CASSLGDRGQETQYF.

Many counts were recorded for this clonotype. This CDR3 reads CASSQGNFGELFF. In DNA form, the CDR3 reads TGTGCCAGCAGCCAAGGCAACTTCGGGGAGCTGTTTTTT. The chain employs TRBV3-1 and TRBJ2-2; no reliable D call. V lost 1 base and J 7 bases, leaving 7 bases between the germline ends. Germline V gene sequence: CDR1 LGHDT, CDR2 YNNKEL (reference sequence). The CDR3 runs to 13 residues. The full variable domain, in which reference TRBV3-1 and TRBJ2-2 provide the parts outside the CDR3, is DTAVSQTPKYLVTQMGNDKSIKCEQNLGHDTMYWYKQDSKKFLKIMFSYNNKELIINETVPNRFSPKSPDKAHLNLHINSLELGDSAVYFCASSQGNFGELFFGEGSRLTVL.

Of note for this clonotype: This may stem from a read error, because a much larger clone lies one nucleotide away. The chain recombines TRBV4-1 with TRBJ1-6; D is uncertain. This CDR3 has 15 residues. Germline CDR1 is MGHRA and CDR2 is YSYEKL. For the CDR3, the DNA is TGCGCCAGCAGCCAAATCAAGGTAGATGATTCACCCTTCCACTTT. Translated, it gives CASSQIKVDDSPFHF.

Details on this clonotype: This could be a read error, since a much larger clone is one nucleotide away. The chain employs TRBV28 and TRBJ1-5; D ambiguous. The germline gives CDR1 MDHEN, CDR2 SYDVKM. The CDR3 covers 12 residues. V dropped 4 bases and J dropped 9 bases, with 10 bases sitting between them. CDR3: CASSSRSVPQHF. The CDR3 DNA reads TGTGCCAGCAGTTCCCGGAGTGTGCCCCAGCATTTT.

As for this clonotype: A much larger clone differs by one base, so this may be a read error. The J gene is TRBJ2-7, the V gene TRBV2, with D possibly matching TRBD2 (7 bases). Germline CDR1 and CDR2: SNHLY and FYNNEI. CDR3 length equals 13 residues. In nucleotides, the CDR3 is TGTGCCAGCGGTGAAAGGGGGGGGGGGGAGCAGTACTTC. It specifies CASGERGGGEQYF.

This clonotype was recorded once. The CDR3 DNA follows: TGTGCCACCAGTGATTTGGGTTCGCGAAAGGACAGTTATAGCAATCAGCCCCAGCATTTT. It is translated as CATSDLGSRKDSYSNQPQHF. The V gene is TRBV24-1, the J gene TRBJ1-5; D may be TRBD1 (6 bases). This CDR3 comprises 20 residues. Trimming removed 0 bases at V and 0 bases at J, with 20 bases between. The germline V gene encodes CDR1 KGHDR and CDR2 SFDVKD.

Remarks on this clonotype: A read error may account for a junction end that differs from germline. V and J are TRBV7-9 and TRBJ2-3; 8 bases map to TRBD2. This CDR3 contains 17 residues. Germline V gives CDR1 SEHNR, CDR2 FQNEAQ (reference sequence). The CDR3 here is CASSLARRGAHGDTQCF. Here the CDR3 DNA reads TGTGCCAGCAGCTTGGCGCGGCGGGGGGCACACGGAGATACGCAGTGTTTT.

With regard to this clonotype: At one end the junction does not follow the germline gene, possibly because of a read error. The chain uses TRBV5-8 and TRBJ2-7, with D possibly being TRBD1 (6 bases). The CDR3 is made up of 15 amino acids. The germline gives CDR1 SGHTS, CDR2 YDEGEE. The CDR3 sequence: CVSRLPQGSAHEQYF. In nucleotides, the CDR3 is TGTGTCAGCAGGCTCCCGCAGGGGAGCGCCCACGAGCAGTACTTC.

A remark on this clonotype: Germline and junction disagree at one end, which may indicate a read error. V gene TRBV19 combines with J gene TRBJ1-2; 7 nucleotides match TRBD1. Germline loops: CDR1 LNHDA, CDR2 SQIVND (reference sequence). The CDR3 is made up of 14 amino acids. Written as DNA, the CDR3 is TGTGCCAGTGCTAGGGACAGATATAACGATGGCTACACCTTC. Translated: CASARDRYNDGYTF. The complete variable domain, with remaining parts taken from reference TRBV19 and TRBJ1-2, reads DGGITQSPKYLFRKEGQNVTLSCEQNLNHDAMYWYRQDPGQGLRLIYYSQIVNDFQKGDIAEGYSVSREKKESFPLTVTSAQKNPTAFYLCASARDRYNDGYTFGSGTRLTVV.

The chain joins TRBV2 to TRBJ2-2; the match to TRBD2 covers 10 bases. CDR1 is SNHLY, CDR2 FYNNEI, per germline. J gave up 1 base and V 6 bases, and 2 bases lay outside the gene matches. The CDR3 spans 15 residues. The CDR3 sequence: CASRLAGQNTGELFF. Written as DNA, the CDR3 is TGTGCCAGCAGACTAGCGGGACAGAACACCGGGGAGCTGTTTTTT.

This clonotype was counted at least ten times. V usage is TRBV12-3 or TRBV12-4 and J usage is TRBJ2-1; D is undetermined. The length of the CDR3 is 10 residues. V was pared by 1 base and J by 10 bases, with 2 bases between. CDR3 nucleotides: TGTGCCAGCAGTTTAGGCGAGCAGTTCTTC. The encoded protein is CASSLGEQFF.

In this sample, this clonotype turned up many times. The chain joins TRBV19 to TRBJ2-6, with D tentatively TRBD1 (6 bases). Germline V CDR1 and CDR2: LNHDA, SQIVND (reference sequence). The CDR3 sequence is 14 residues long. V was pared by 8 bases and J by 0 bases, with 8 bases between. This chain's CDR3 is CASRGGSGANVLTF. Here the CDR3 DNA reads TGTGCCAGTCGAGGGGGCTCTGGGGCCAACGTCCTGACTTTC.

This clonotype was observed at least ten times. The genes are TRBV14 and TRBJ1-6; D gene unclear. From germline, CDR1 is SGHDN and CDR2 FVKESK. V lost 0 bases and J lost 9, with 3 bases in between. This CDR3 comprises 12 residues. CDR3 amino acids: CASSQDISPLHF. CDR3 DNA sequence: TGTGCCAGCAGCCAAGACATTTCACCCCTCCACTTT.

This clonotype was counted ten times or more. The chain couples TRBV11-2 to TRBJ1-1, with D unclear. The CDR3 is made up of 14 amino acids. Looked up from germline, CDR1 is SGHAT and CDR2 is FQNNGV. The V gene lost 10 bases and the J gene lost 4 bases, with 19 bases spanning the gap. The CDR3 region has the DNA TGTGCCACCGCACCACAACCGATGGCCACTGAAGCTTTCTTT. Amino acids: CATAPQPMATEAFF.

Note on this clonotype: Possible read error: a much larger clone is one base away. The genes are TRBV4-1 and TRBJ1-5; 8 nucleotides align to TRBD1. The V and J ends lost 2 bases and 6 bases, in that order; junction bases with no gene match: 9. This CDR3 region has 16 residues. The V gene's germline CDR1 is MGHRA and CDR2 YSYEKL. DNA of the CDR3: TGCGCCAGCAGCCAACTTCTGGGCAGGGGGCCTCAGCCCCAGCATTTT. It codes for CASSQLLGRGPQPQHF.

Of note for this clonotype: As the CDR3 is not closed by the conserved phenylalanine or tryptophan, this likely results from a read error. The chain is built from TRBV20-1 and TRBJ1-1; D remains ambiguous. CDR3 length equals 12 residues. The ends were cut back, 6 bases at V and 1 base at J, with 9 bases in the middle. Germline loops: CDR1 DFQATT, CDR2 SNEGSKA (reference sequence). The CDR3 sequence: CSALSGNTEAFC. The CDR3, as DNA: TGCAGTGCGCTCTCCGGGAACACTGAAGCTTTCTGT.

Notes on this clonotype: Because it lacks the conserved phenylalanine or tryptophan at the end, this CDR3 is likely a read error. Because the CDR3's place on the DNA is in doubt, the DNA is left out and the CDR3 is given as listed by TCRdb. The rearrangement links TRBV9 to TRBJ2-5; the table's D call of TRBD1 was not tested on the DNA. Germline assignment: CDR1 SGDLS and CDR2 YYNGEE. The CDR3 extends over 12 residues, inclusive of both ends. The CDR3 spells CASSLARQGANT.

V is TRBV2 and J is TRBJ2-2, with 10 bases identical to TRBD2. The CDR3 spans 16 residues. Germline V CDR1 and CDR2: SNHLY, FYNNEI. V dropped 5 bases and J dropped 0; count of bases not matched to a gene: 3. CDR3 sequence reads: CASSRTSGPNTGELFF. The CDR3 DNA follows: TGTGCCAGCAGTCGGACTAGCGGACCGAACACCGGGGAGCTGTTTTTT.

In this sample, this clonotype turned up many times. The chain couples TRBV3-1 to TRBJ2-7; perhaps TRBD1 as D (6 bases). Germline loops: CDR1 LGHDT, CDR2 YNNKEL (reference sequence). This CDR3 is built from 15 residues. V lost 4 bases and J lost 3, with 16 bases in between. CDR3 amino acids: CASSLALGADYEQYF. The CDR3 DNA reads as TGTGCCAGCAGCCTCGCGTTGGGGGCCGACTACGAGCAGTACTTC.

Relative to its sample, this clonotype is medium-sized. The V gene is TRBV19, the J gene TRBJ2-3; no firm D call. CDR3 length: 14 residues. V gave up 7 bases and J gave up 5 bases, with 16 bases separating them. Per germline, CDR1 LNHDA and CDR2 SQIVND (reference sequence). The CDR3 is CASTPTPRIDTQYF. In DNA, the CDR3 is TGTGCCAGTACCCCGACCCCGAGGATAGATACGCAGTATTTT.

This clonotype was found many times. The chain couples TRBV20-1 to TRBJ1-2; D gene unclear. Germline V lookup: CDR1 DFQATT, CDR2 SNEGSKA (reference sequence). The CDR3 runs 13 residues. V gave up 6 bases and J gave up 3 bases, with 14 bases separating them. The CDR3 nucleotides read TGCAGTGCACGTAAACAGACCGACTATGGCTACACCTTC. Translating gives CSARKQTDYGYTF.

This clonotype was seen ten or more times. The gene calls are TRBV11-2 and TRBJ2-5, with D possibly matching TRBD2 (5 bases). The CDR3 spans 14 residues. The germline gives CDR1 SGHAT, CDR2 FQNNGV. V lost 1 base to trimming and J lost 1 base, with 7 bases between them. DNA for the CDR3: TGTGCCAGCAGCTTAGTGAGGGTCCAAGAGACCCAGTACTTC. This gives the protein CASSLVRVQETQYF.

The chain is built from TRBV28 and TRBJ1-4; a possible D gene is TRBD1 (6 bases). The V gene's germline CDR1 is MDHEN and CDR2 SYDVKM. This CDR3 comprises 16 residues. Deletions cut 5 bases from V and 10 bases from J, with 23 bases between. The CDR3 DNA follows: TGTGCCAGCAGTCCTCAGGGGCGCCAGGGATCTCGAAAACTGTTTTTT. Encoded protein: CASSPQGRQGSRKLFF.